This is a list of T cell receptor beta chains from one sample in a study of T-cell memory formation after mild COVID-19. One entry per CDR3 protein results from TCRdb running MiXCR on the 5' RACE reads. Of about 610,000 distinct CDR3 sequences in the sample, roughly 17% were seen once. The specimen sequenced was PBMCs or a T cell subset sorted from them (not recorded which). Receptor source: an adult woman who had mild COVID-19 (a few samples of this study predate the infection). Cell type and time point are not known. Both conserved end residues are part of each CDR3. The D gene is left open where the match is weak. Clone size is given for some rows only: seen once, a few or many times, or a class if the clone is expanded.

J | size | D | V | CDR3 | DNA
TRBJ1-1 | - | - | TRBV5-1 | CASTLGVRDTEAFF | TGCGCCAGCACCTTGGGGGTGAGGGACACTGAAGCTTTCTTT
TRBJ2-1 | - | TRBD2 | TRBV28 | CASSLRLAGVRFYNEQFF | TGTGCCAGCAGTCTCAGACTAGCGGGAGTAAGATTCTACAATGAGCAGTTCTTC
TRBJ2-5 | - | - | TRBV9 | CASSRRDSQETQYF | TGTGCCAGCAGCAGGCGGGACAGTCAAGAGACCCAGTACTTC
TRBJ2-7 | - | TRBD1 | TRBV29-1 | CSVTGQGGVEQYF | TGCAGCGTCACGGGACAGGGGGGAGTAGAGCAGTACTTC
TRBJ2-7 | - | - | TRBV29-1 | CSVKFLVGYEQYF | TGCAGCGTTAAGTTCCTAGTTGGGTACGAGCAGTACTTC
TRBJ2-2 | once | - | TRBV10-3 | CAISESMVEELFF | TGTGCCATCAGTGAGTCGATGGTGGAGGAGCTGTTTTTT
TRBJ2-1 | few | TRBD2 | TRBV9 | CASSVSSGLNNEQFF | TGTGCCAGCAGCGTATCTAGCGGGTTAAACAATGAGCAGTTCTTC
TRBJ1-5 | - | - | TRBV27 | CASSTTRGQPQHF | TGTGCCAGCAGTACCACTAGAGGTCAGCCCCAGCATTTT
TRBJ2-2 | - | - | TRBV25-1 | CASSSRDAGELFF | TGTGCCAGCAGTTCCAGGGATGCCGGGGAGCTGTTTTTT
TRBJ2-7 | - | - | TRBV12-3/TRBV12-4 | CASSFKGSSYEQYF | TGTGCCAGCAGTTTCAAAGGGAGCTCCTACGAGCAGTACTTC
TRBJ2-7 | few | TRBD2 | TRBV4-3 | CASSQDLGLAFYEQYF | TGCGCCAGCAGCCAAGATTTGGGACTAGCGTTCTACGAGCAGTACTTC
TRBJ2-7 | few | TRBD2 | TRBV4-2 | CASSQVLDASGISYEQYF | TGTGCCAGCAGCCAAGTTTTGGATGCTAGCGGGATCTCCTACGAGCAGTACTTC
TRBJ2-1 | - | TRBD2 | TRBV6-4 | CASSELAGQNNEQFF | TGTGCCAGCAGTGAACTAGCGGGGCAAAACAATGAGCAGTTCTTC
TRBJ2-5 | - | TRBD2 | TRBV6-6 | CASSAGLAGGAYF | TGTGCCAGCAGTGCGGGGCTAGCGGGGGGCGCGTACTTC
TRBJ2-7 | many | TRBD1 | TRBV5-1 | CASSLTPGQGHYEQYF | TGCGCCAGCAGCCTAACACCGGGACAGGGACACTACGAGCAGTACTTC
TRBJ1-1 | - | - | TRBV12-3/TRBV12-4 | CASRSGTNTEAFF | TGTGCCAGCAGGAGTGGGACGAACACTGAAGCTTTCTTT
TRBJ1-1 | - | TRBD1 | TRBV5-4 | CASSLFGTGIPTEAFF | TGTGCCAGCAGCTTGTTCGGGACAGGGATACCCACTGAAGCTTTCTTT
TRBJ1-1 | few | - | TRBV2 | CASSETRDTEAFF | TGTGCCAGCAGTGAAACCAGAGACACTGAAGCTTTCTTT
TRBJ2-6 | few | - | TRBV7-9 | CASSLGNGANVLTF | TGTGCCAGCAGCTTAGGCAATGGGGCCAACGTCCTGACTTTC
TRBJ1-2 | many | - | TRBV7-2 | CASSSGYGYTF | TGTGCCAGCAGCTCCGGGTATGGCTACACCTTC
TRBJ1-5 | few | TRBD1 | TRBV30 | CACSGTGAGQPQHF | TGTGCCTGCTCCGGGACAGGGGCTGGTCAGCCCCAGCATTTT
TRBJ2-1 | few | - | TRBV24-1 | CATSDLGGSSYNEQFF | TGTGCCACCAGTGATTTGGGAGGGAGCTCCTACAATGAGCAGTTCTTC
TRBJ1-5 | many | - | TRBV5-8 | CASSLAGAAGQPQHF | TGTGCCAGCAGCTTGGCCGGGGCAGCCGGACAGCCCCAGCATTTT
TRBJ2-1 | few | TRBD1 | TRBV5-5 | CASFGQGSIDEQFF | TGTGCCAGCTTTGGACAGGGCTCCATCGATGAGCAGTTCTTC
TRBJ1-5 | many | TRBD1 | TRBV6-5 | CASSRDRASNQPQHF | TGTGCCAGCAGCAGGGACAGGGCTAGCAATCAGCCCCAGCATTTT
TRBJ2-1 | - | - | TRBV24-1 | CATSSLRASSYNEQFF | TGTGCCACCAGTTCCTTGCGGGCGAGCTCCTACAATGAGCAGTTCTTC
TRBJ2-2 | - | - | TRBV7-3 | CASSSQGQGTGELFF | TGTGCCAGCAGCTCACAGGGCCAGGGGACCGGGGAGCTGTTTTTT
TRBJ2-3 | - | - | TRBV24-1 | CATSENQGLNTDTQYF | TGTGCCACCAGTGAAAATCAGGGGTTGAATACAGATACGCAGTATTTT
TRBJ2-1 | - | - | TRBV18 | CASSPGSSPDEQFF | TGTGCCAGCTCACCTGGTTCTAGCCCTGATGAGCAGTTCTTC
TRBJ2-4 | - | TRBD2 | TRBV5-4 | CASSTGTILAKNIQYF | TGTGCCAGCAGCACCGGGACTATTTTAGCCAAAAACATTCAGTACTTC
TRBJ1-2 | few | TRBD1 | TRBV7-2 | CASSPVDRGYGYTF | TGTGCCAGCAGCCCTGTAGACAGGGGCTATGGCTACACCTTC
TRBJ2-5 | many | - | TRBV12-3/TRBV12-4 | CASSPTFGDETQYF | TGTGCCAGCAGCCCCACCTTTGGGGACGAGACCCAGTACTTC
TRBJ1-2 | - | - | TRBV6-5 | CASSYSGTPTSNYGYTF | TGTGCCAGCAGTTACTCAGGGACCCCCACCTCAAACTATGGCTACACCTTC
TRBJ2-7 | - | TRBD1 | TRBV29-1 | CSVRWDREAIYEQYF | TGCAGCGTTCGTTGGGACAGGGAGGCGATCTACGAGCAGTACTTC
TRBJ2-1 | few | - | TRBV6-5 | CASRDASYNEQFF | TGTGCCAGCAGGGACGCCTCCTACAATGAGCAGTTCTTC